This is a list of T cell receptor beta chains from one sample in a study of vaccination and CD4 T cells after COVID-19. TCRdb re-called the PCR reads with MiXCR, one entry per CDR3 protein. The repertoire includes around 9,600 distinct CDR3 sequences, less than 65% of them detected once, and just over 20% sits in the top ten. The antigens of these receptors remain unknown. Sequencing was performed on CD4+ T cells from blood, cultured in vitro. Receptor source: a human donor who had recovered from COVID-19. Each CDR3 is given with its conserved first and last residue. The order of the fields is CDR3 protein, CDR3 length, J gene, V gene.

CASSLSPRSDSGDTQYF	17	TRBJ2-3	TRBV27
CSVADSNQPQHF	12	TRBJ1-5	TRBV29-1
CASSRTTGSAGYGNTIYF	18	TRBJ1-3	TRBV6-1
CSARALSGGGETQYF	15	TRBJ2-5	TRBV20-1
CASSSTRTARGETQYF	16	TRBJ2-5	TRBV27
CATSDGQVPSTDTQYF	16	TRBJ2-3	TRBV24-1
CASWTRAVSGNTIYF	15	TRBJ1-3	TRBV6-1
CASGWPRRLAATHYRYTQYF	20	TRBJ2-3	TRBV12-5
CASSLGVSGVEQYF	14	TRBJ2-7	TRBV11-2
CASSAVASGGEQYF	14	TRBJ2-7	TRBV2
CASSKGLPYNEQFF	14	TRBJ2-1	TRBV21-1
CASSSVRAAEAFF	13	TRBJ1-1	TRBV7-2
CASSRLQDRPGELFF	15	TRBJ2-2	TRBV10-2
CASRAQVNQPQHF	13	TRBJ1-5	TRBV7-2